A selection of T cell receptor beta chains follows, all from one sample in a study of cytomegalovirus exposure and HLA in healthy donors. Assay: immunoSEQ multiplex PCR; the TCRdb copy retains only in-frame clones and omits some. This sample has 150,000 to 200,000 clones, with 81% found just once. The sample comprised PBMCs. The receptors derive from a man in his forties or fifties in good health and CMV-seropositive. Each CDR3 is given with its conserved first and last residue. The D gene is left open where the match is weak. Clone size appears in some rows only: once, few, many, or a class for an expanded clone.

>TRBJ1-1|TRBV12-5|-|TRBD1
CASGLDRGSAFF
TGTGCTAGTGGCCTTGACAGGGGTTCTGCTTTCTTT
>TRBJ1-1|TRBV30|-|-
CAWKTVGVNTEAFF
TGTGCCTGGAAGACGGTAGGGGTAAACACTGAAGCTTTCTTT
>TRBJ1-2|TRBV28|-|-
CASSFGGYGYTF
TGTGCCAGCAGTTTCGGAGGCTATGGCTACACCTTC
>TRBJ2-7|TRBV7-9|-|-
CASSLTGSSYEQYF
TGTGCCAGCAGCTTAACAGGCAGCTCCTACGAGCAGTACTTC
>TRBJ2-2|TRBV25-1|-|-
CASSRGTGELFF
TGTGCCAGCAGCAGGGGCACCGGGGAGCTGTTTTTT
>TRBJ1-2|TRBV23-1|-|TRBD1
CASSQTVTGDRGYTF
TGCGCCAGCAGTCAAACTGTTACAGGGGATCGCGGCTACACCTTC
>TRBJ2-1|TRBV19|-|-
CASSSSTFSYNEQFF
TGTGCCAGTAGTAGCTCGACATTTTCCTACAATGAGCAGTTCTTC
>TRBJ2-7|TRBV7-2|-|TRBD2
CASSLVAGGSYEQYF
TGTGCCAGCAGCTTAGTGGCGGGAGGGTCCTACGAGCAGTACTTC
>TRBJ2-1|TRBV6-5|-|TRBD2
CASRNGLAGDQAQFF
TGTGCCAGCAGGAACGGACTAGCGGGAGATCAGGCACAGTTCTTC
>TRBJ2-7|TRBV19|-|TRBD2
CASRRLAGESSYEQYF
TGTGCCAGTAGGAGACTAGCGGGGGAGAGCTCCTACGAGCAGTACTTC
>TRBJ2-3|TRBV7-9|-|TRBD1
CASSLGGTASTDTQYF
TGTGCCAGCAGCTTAGGGGGGACAGCTAGCACAGATACGCAGTATTTT
>TRBJ2-7|TRBV11-2|-|TRBD2
CASSPVSGSYEQYF
TGTGCCAGCAGCCCGGTCAGCGGGAGTTACGAGCAGTACTTC
>TRBJ2-2|TRBV7-9|-|-
CASSFTGGYGGELFF
TGTGCCAGCAGCTTTACCGGAGGCTACGGCGGGGAGCTGTTTTTT
>TRBJ1-2|TRBV28|-|TRBD1
CASRSTGGTYGYTF
TGTGCCAGCAGATCGACAGGGGGAACCTATGGCTACACCTTC
>TRBJ2-7|TRBV5-1|-|TRBD2
CASSPFAGGAKEQYF
TGCGCCAGCAGCCCTTTTGCGGGGGGGGCAAAGGAGCAGTACTTC
>TRBJ2-3|TRBV18|-|TRBD2
CASSPGTSGGTADTQYF
TGTGCCAGCTCACCGGGGACTAGCGGGGGAACCGCCGATACGCAGTATTTT
>TRBJ1-5|TRBV7-9|-|-
CASSFWGEQPQHF
TGTGCCAGCAGCTTCTGGGGGGAACAGCCCCAGCATTTT
>TRBJ1-2|TRBV27|-|-
CASSYSGATLYGYTF
TGTGCCAGCAGTTACTCAGGGGCGACACTATATGGCTACACCTTC
>TRBJ1-4|TRBV7-9|-|-
CSSSLGNEKLFF
TGTTCCAGCAGCTTGGGCAATGAAAAACTGTTTTTT
>TRBJ2-5|TRBV11-2|-|-
CASTFSLARQETQYF
TGTGCCAGCACCTTTTCCTTAGCACGTCAAGAGACCCAGTACTTC
>TRBJ2-1|TRBV6-1|-|TRBD2
CASSEVGSGNHNEQFF
TGTGCCAGCAGTGAAGTTGGTAGCGGGAACCACAATGAGCAGTTCTTC
>TRBJ2-7|TRBV4-3|-|TRBD1
CASSRQGAWEQYF
TGCGCCAGCAGCCGACAGGGGGCGTGGGAGCAGTACTTC
>TRBJ2-5|TRBV28|once|-
CASSQSSGGGETQYF
TGTGCCAGCAGTCAATCTAGCGGAGGGGGAGAGACCCAGTACTTC
>TRBJ2-6|TRBV27|-|-
CASSLGTGTGANVLTF
TGTGCCAGCAGTTTGGGAACAGGTACTGGGGCCAACGTCCTGACTTTC
>TRBJ1-1|TRBV7-6|few|TRBD1
CASSLGQVGTEAFF
TGTGCCAGCAGCTTGGGACAGGTTGGGACTGAAGCTTTCTTT
>TRBJ2-3|TRBV29-1|-|TRBD1
CSVPRGLDTQYF
TGCAGCGTTCCCAGGGGGTTAGATACGCAGTATTTT
>TRBJ2-4|TRBV6-5|-|-
CASSNHRAKNIQYF
TGTGCCAGCAGTAACCACAGAGCCAAAAACATTCAGTACTTC
>TRBJ2-7|TRBV7-9|once|-
CASSLTDSVYEQYF
TGTGCCAGCAGCTTAACCGACAGTGTCTACGAGCAGTACTTC
>TRBJ2-7|TRBV7-9|-|TRBD2
CASSLAGTSGTNLYEQYF
TGTGCCAGCAGCTTAGCCGGGACTAGCGGGACCAACCTCTACGAGCAGTACTTC
>TRBJ2-7|TRBV5-8|-|-
CASSLGLAGEQYF
TGTGCCAGCAGCTTGGGCCTAGCCGGGGAGCAGTACTTC
>TRBJ1-6|TRBV28|-|TRBD1
CASSAPGQGNSPLHF
TGTGCCAGCAGTGCACCAGGACAGGGCAATTCACCCCTCCACTTT
>TRBJ1-1|TRBV9|-|-
CASSVGGGQETEAFF
TGTGCCAGCAGCGTAGGGGGGGGGCAGGAAACTGAAGCTTTCTTT
>TRBJ1-5|TRBV19|-|-
CASSIRGNQPQHF
TGTGCCAGTAGTATCCGGGGAAATCAGCCCCAGCATTTT
>TRBJ2-1|TRBV6-5|-|TRBD2
CASSRTSRYNEQFF
TGTGCCAGCAGTAGGACTAGCAGATACAATGAGCAGTTCTTC
>TRBJ1-4|TRBV2|-|TRBD1
CASIQMGQEYEKLFF
TGTGCCAGCATCCAAATGGGACAGGAATATGAAAAACTGTTTTTT
>TRBJ2-3|TRBV6-1|-|TRBD1
CASIDKGAATDTQYF
TGTGCCAGCATAGACAAGGGGGCCGCGACAGATACGCAGTATTTT
>TRBJ2-7|TRBV18|-|TRBD1
CASSPTGQYEQYF
TGTGCCAGCTCACCAACGGGACAGTACGAGCAGTACTTC
>TRBJ1-3|TRBV13|few|-
CASRHIQGNTIYF
TGTGCCAGCAGACATATCCAGGGAAACACCATATATTTT
>TRBJ2-7|TRBV5-1|-|TRBD1
CASSSGQGVTYEQYF
TGCGCCAGCAGCTCGGGACAGGGGGTGACCTACGAGCAGTACTTC
>TRBJ1-1|TRBV6-6|few|TRBD1
CASSRTGEAFF
TGTGCCAGCAGTCGGACAGGGGAAGCTTTCTTT
>TRBJ2-2|TRBV10-3|-|TRBD1
CATATGDGELFF
TGTGCCACGGCGACAGGGGACGGGGAGCTGTTTTTT
>TRBJ2-7|TRBV4-3|-|TRBD1
CASSQSTGVKTYEQYF
TGCGCCAGCAGCCAGTCCACAGGGGTAAAGACCTACGAGCAGTACTTC
>TRBJ1-1|TRBV28|-|-
CATRDSEAFF
TGTGCCACCCGGGACTCTGAAGCTTTCTTT
>TRBJ2-5|TRBV7-7|once|TRBD1
CASSLGRGPWETQYF
TGTGCCAGCAGCTTAGGAAGGGGGCCCTGGGAGACCCAGTACTTC
>TRBJ2-7|TRBV10-3|-|TRBD1
CAISEPDRGPYEQYF
TGTGCCATCAGTGAGCCGGACAGGGGGCCCTACGAGCAGTACTTC
>TRBJ2-1|TRBV5-1|-|TRBD1
CASSLEGGVTYNEQFF
TGCGCCAGCAGCTTGGAAGGGGGCGTCACCTACAATGAGCAGTTCTTC
>TRBJ2-1|TRBV9|-|TRBD2
CASSASGGFNEQFF
TGTGCCAGCAGCGCTAGCGGGGGGTTTAATGAGCAGTTCTTC
>TRBJ2-5|TRBV7-2|-|TRBD2
CASSLVGGGAGETQYF
TGTGCCAGCAGCTTAGTAGGCGGGGGGGCCGGGGAGACCCAGTACTTC
>TRBJ2-3|TRBV9|-|TRBD2
CASSVALAESTDTQYF
TGTGCCAGCAGCGTAGCTCTAGCGGAGAGCACAGATACGCAGTATTTT
>TRBJ1-6|TRBV27|-|-
CASSTTGITSPLHF
TGTGCCAGCAGCACAACAGGGATAACTTCACCCCTCCACTTT
>TRBJ2-7|TRBV5-4|-|-
CASSLPSSYEQYF
TGTGCCAGCAGCTTGCCTAGCTCCTACGAGCAGTACTTC
>TRBJ2-3|TRBV5-1|once|TRBD2
CASSLVSSGGRSTDTQYF
TGCGCCAGCAGCTTGGTATCTAGCGGGGGGCGCAGCACAGATACGCAGTATTTT
>TRBJ2-5|TRBV5-4|-|-
CASSLYSQGETQYF
TGTGCCAGCAGCTTGTACAGCCAGGGGGAGACCCAGTACTTC
>TRBJ1-5|TRBV6-5|-|TRBD1
CASSADRGRGQPQHF
TGTGCCAGCAGTGCCGACAGGGGCAGAGGCCAGCCCCAGCATTTT
>TRBJ1-5|TRBV7-8|-|TRBD1
CASSTRDRVSQPQHF
TGTGCCAGCAGCACGCGGGACAGGGTATCACAGCCCCAGCATTTT